This T cell receptor (beta chain) emerged from a study of blood T cell repertoires in COVID-19. Germline V gene sequence: CDR1 SGHRS, CDR2 YFSETQ. The CDR3 is 19 residues long. V was clipped by 1 base and J by 1 base; unmatched bases: 7. Under the authors' procedure: Amplification with reference gene primers provided the estimates of nucleated cell counts. TCRdb's copy holds only in-frame clones and misses some; the assay was immunoSEQ multiplex PCR. For V, J and clone size, that table is used; D and trimming come from the DNA. The profile shows around 78,000 clones, more than 85% of them singletons. This rearrangement joins TRBV5-1 to TRBJ2-1, with 14 bases matching TRBD2. This clonotype was sampled from a woman in her fifties or sixties with acute COVID-19. Sequencing was performed on PBMCs or T cells enriched from blood (not recorded which). As DNA, the CDR3 is TGCGCCAGCAGCTTGCAGGGACTAGCGGGAGTTAGGTCCTACAATGAGCAGTTCTTC. This translates into CASSLQGLAGVRSYNEQFF.